These 4 T cell receptor beta chains originate from one sample sequenced in a study of cytomegalovirus exposure and HLA in healthy donors. The study ran its PCR with 60 Vbeta and 13 Jbeta primers. Assay used: immunoSEQ multiplex PCR; TCRdb lists only in-frame clones, some missing. The table has roughly 80,000 clones, 75% to 85% seen once. Sequenced material: PBMCs. The receptors were gathered from a man between 50 and 59 years old in good health and CMV-seropositive.

The chain carries TRBV15 and TRBJ1-3; 8 bases match TRBD1. V gave up 3 bases and J gave up 5 bases; unmatched junction bases: 6. This CDR3 contains 15 residues. The germline V gene has CDR1 LNHNV and CDR2 YYDKDF (reference sequence). CDR3 DNA sequence: TGTGCCACCAGCAGTGACGGACAGGGAAGAAACACCATATATTTT. This encodes CATSSDGQGRNTIYF.

This clone was observed once. The J gene is TRBJ2-5, the V gene TRBV11-2, with 8 bases that match TRBD2. The DNA end is more similar to TRBJ2-7, so the J call may be wrong. This CDR3 contains 16 residues. Germline V gene lookup returns CDR1 SGHAT and CDR2 FQNNGV. The CDR3 loop is CASSPVRREGFYEQYF. CDR3 sequence (DNA): TGTGCCAGCAGCCCGGTTAGACGGGAGGGCTTTTACGAGCAGTACTTC.

Only a few counts were recorded for this clone. The rearrangement joins TRBV5-4 to TRBJ1-5, with 11 bases lining up with TRBD1. The CDR3 length is 17 residues. Trimming took 4 bases from V and 0 from J; bases not matched to a gene: 6. Germline V lookup: CDR1 SGHNT, CDR2 YYREEE (reference sequence). The CDR3 bases are TGTGCCAGCAGCCCCGGGACAGGGGGGGGTAGCAATCAGCCCCAGCATTTT. Its translation: CASSPGTGGGSNQPQHF.

This clone was seen only a few times. V usage is TRBV5-1 and J usage is TRBJ2-7, with 7 bases aligning to TRBD2. CDR1 is SGHRS, CDR2 YFSETQ, per germline. The V segment lost 4 bases and the J segment 7 bases; nucleotides outside the gene matches: 11. This CDR3 is 14 amino acids long. CDR3 sequence reads: CASSDRGRADEQYF. The CDR3 DNA follows: TGCGCCAGCAGCGATCGTGGGAGGGCCGATGAGCAGTACTTC. The complete variable domain, with remaining parts taken from reference TRBV5-1 and TRBJ2-7, reads KAGVTQTPRYLIKTRGQQVTLSCSPISGHRSVSWYQQTPGQGLQFLFEYFSETQRNKGNFPGRFSGRQFSNSRSEMNVSTLELGDSALYLCASSDRGRADEQYFGPGTRLTVT.